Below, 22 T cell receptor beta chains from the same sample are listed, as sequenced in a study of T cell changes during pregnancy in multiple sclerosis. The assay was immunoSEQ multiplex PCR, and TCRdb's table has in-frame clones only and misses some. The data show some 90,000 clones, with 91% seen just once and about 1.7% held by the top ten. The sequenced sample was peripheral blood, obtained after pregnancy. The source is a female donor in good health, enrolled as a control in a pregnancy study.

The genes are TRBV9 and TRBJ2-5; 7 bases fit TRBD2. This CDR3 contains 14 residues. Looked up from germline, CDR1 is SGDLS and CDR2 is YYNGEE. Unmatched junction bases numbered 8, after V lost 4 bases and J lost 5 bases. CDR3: CASSLSTSLETQYF. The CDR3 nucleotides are TGTGCCAGCAGCCTGTCGACTAGCCTCGAGACCCAGTACTTC.

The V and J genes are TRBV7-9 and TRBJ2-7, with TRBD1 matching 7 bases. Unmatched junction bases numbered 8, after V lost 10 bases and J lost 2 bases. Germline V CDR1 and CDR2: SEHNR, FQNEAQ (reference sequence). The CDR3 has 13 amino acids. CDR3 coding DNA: TGTGCCACAAGGGGACAGAAGACCTACGAGCAGTACTTC. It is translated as CATRGQKTYEQYF.

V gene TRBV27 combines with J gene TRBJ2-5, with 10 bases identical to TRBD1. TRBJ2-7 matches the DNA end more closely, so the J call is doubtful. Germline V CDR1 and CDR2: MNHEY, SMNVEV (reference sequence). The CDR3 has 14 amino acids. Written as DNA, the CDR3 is TGTGCCAGCAGCGCCGGGACAGGGGCCTACGAGCAGTACTTC. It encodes CASSAGTGAYEQYF.

The CDR3, as DNA: TGTGCCAGCAGCTTGTGGCGGCAGTCCTCTGGAAACACCATATATTTT. This encodes CASSLWRQSSGNTIYF. V and J are TRBV5-4 and TRBJ1-3; no definite D call. V dropped 1 base and J dropped 0 bases, with 11 bases sitting between them. The length of the CDR3 is 16 residues. Looked up from germline, CDR1 is SGHNT and CDR2 is YYREEE (reference sequence).

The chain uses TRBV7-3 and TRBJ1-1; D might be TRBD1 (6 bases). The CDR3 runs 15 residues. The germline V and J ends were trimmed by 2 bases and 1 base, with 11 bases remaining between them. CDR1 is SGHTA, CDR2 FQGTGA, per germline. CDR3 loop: CASSLGYRANTEAFF. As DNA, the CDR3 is TGTGCCAGCAGCTTAGGTTACAGGGCGAACACTGAAGCTTTCTTT. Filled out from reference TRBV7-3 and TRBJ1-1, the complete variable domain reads GAGVSQTPSNKVTEKGKYVELRCDPISGHTALYWYRQSLGQGPEFLIYFQGTGAADDSGLPNDRFFAVRPEGSVSTLKIQRTERGDSAVYLCASSLGYRANTEAFFGQGTRLTVV.

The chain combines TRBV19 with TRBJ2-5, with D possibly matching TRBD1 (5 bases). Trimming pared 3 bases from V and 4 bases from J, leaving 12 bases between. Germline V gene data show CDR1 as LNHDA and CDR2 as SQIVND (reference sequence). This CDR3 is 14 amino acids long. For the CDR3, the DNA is TGTGCCAGTAGTATCGGGTCAGGGCTAGAGACCCAGTACTTC. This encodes CASSIGSGLETQYF.

The CDR3 spells CASSLVGQDYNEQFF. The DNA of the CDR3 is TGCGCCAGCAGCTTGGTGGGACAGGACTACAATGAGCAGTTCTTC. The chain links TRBV5-1 to TRBJ2-1; 8 positions agree with TRBD1. The CDR3 has 15 residues. Germline V lookup: CDR1 SGHRS, CDR2 YFSETQ. J lost 3 bases, V lost 0 bases, and 2 bases had no gene match.

CDR3 sequence reads: CASSPGLYNSPLHF. The CDR3 region has the DNA TGTGCCAGCAGTCCGGGACTGTATAATTCACCCCTCCACTTT. The chain links TRBV6-5 to TRBJ1-6, with a weak D call TRBD1 (5 bases). CDR1 is MNHEY, CDR2 SVGAGI, per germline. The CDR3 loop spans 14 amino acids. V dropped 5 bases and J dropped 4 bases, with 9 bases sitting between them.

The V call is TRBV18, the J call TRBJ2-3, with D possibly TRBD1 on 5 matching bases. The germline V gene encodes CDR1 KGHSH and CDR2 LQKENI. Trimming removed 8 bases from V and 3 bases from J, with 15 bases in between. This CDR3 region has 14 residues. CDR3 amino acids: CASRWAGRTDTQYF. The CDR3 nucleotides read TGTGCCAGCCGTTGGGCAGGGCGGACAGATACGCAGTATTTT.

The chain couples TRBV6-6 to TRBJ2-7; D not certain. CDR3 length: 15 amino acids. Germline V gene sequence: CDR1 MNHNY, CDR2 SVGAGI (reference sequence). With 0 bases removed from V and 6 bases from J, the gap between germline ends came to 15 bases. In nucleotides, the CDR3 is TGTGCCAGCAGTTACTCGACAACAGCCAATATCGAGCAGTACTTC. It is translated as CASSYSTTANIEQYF.

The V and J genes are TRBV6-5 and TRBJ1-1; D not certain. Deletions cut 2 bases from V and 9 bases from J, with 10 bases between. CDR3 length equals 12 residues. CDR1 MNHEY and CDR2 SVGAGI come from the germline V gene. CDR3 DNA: TGTGCCAGCAGTTACGGCGGGTTTCAAGCTTTCTTT. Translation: CASSYGGFQAFF.

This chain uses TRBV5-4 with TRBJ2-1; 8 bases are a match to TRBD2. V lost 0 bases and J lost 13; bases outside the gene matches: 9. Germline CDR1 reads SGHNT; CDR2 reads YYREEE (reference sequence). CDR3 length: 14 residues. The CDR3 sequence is CASSLDVGGARQFF. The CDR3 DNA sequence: TGTGCCAGCAGCTTGGATGTCGGGGGGGCCCGTCAGTTCTTC.

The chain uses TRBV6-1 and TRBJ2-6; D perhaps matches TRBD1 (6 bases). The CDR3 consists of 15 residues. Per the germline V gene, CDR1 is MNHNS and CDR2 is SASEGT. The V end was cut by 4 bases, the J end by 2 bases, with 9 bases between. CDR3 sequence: CASSGQVTGANVLTF. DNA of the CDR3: TGTGCCAGCAGTGGACAGGTTACTGGGGCCAACGTCCTGACTTTC.

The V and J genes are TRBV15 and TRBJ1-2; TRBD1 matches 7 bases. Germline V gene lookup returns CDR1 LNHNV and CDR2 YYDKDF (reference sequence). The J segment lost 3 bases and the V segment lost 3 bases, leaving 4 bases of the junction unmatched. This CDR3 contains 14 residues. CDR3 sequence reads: CATSRGRGDYGYTF. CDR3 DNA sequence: TGTGCCACCAGCAGGGGCAGGGGGGACTATGGCTACACCTTC.

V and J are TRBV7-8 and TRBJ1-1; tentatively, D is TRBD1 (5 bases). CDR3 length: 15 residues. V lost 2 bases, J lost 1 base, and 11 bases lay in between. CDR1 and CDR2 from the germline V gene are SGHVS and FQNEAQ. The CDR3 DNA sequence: TGTGCCAGCAGCTTAAGGGTAGGGGAGAACACTGAAGCTTTCTTT. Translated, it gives CASSLRVGENTEAFF.

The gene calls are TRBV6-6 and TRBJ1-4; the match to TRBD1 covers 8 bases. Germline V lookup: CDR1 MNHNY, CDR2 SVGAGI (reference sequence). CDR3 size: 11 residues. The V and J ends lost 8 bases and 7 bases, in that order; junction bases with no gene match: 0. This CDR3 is CASGQGEKLFF. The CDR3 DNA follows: TGTGCCAGCGGACAGGGTGAAAAACTGTTTTTT.

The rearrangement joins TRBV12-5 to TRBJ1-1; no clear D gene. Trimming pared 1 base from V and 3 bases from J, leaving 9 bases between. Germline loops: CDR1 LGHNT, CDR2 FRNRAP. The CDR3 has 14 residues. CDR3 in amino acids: CASGLGGSYTEAFF. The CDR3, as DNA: TGTGCTAGTGGTTTGGGCGGGTCCTACACTGAAGCTTTCTTT.

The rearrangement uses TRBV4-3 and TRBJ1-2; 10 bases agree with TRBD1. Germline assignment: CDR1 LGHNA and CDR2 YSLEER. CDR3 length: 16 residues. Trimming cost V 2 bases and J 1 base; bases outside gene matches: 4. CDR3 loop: CASSQYRDRGNYGYTF. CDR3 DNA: TGCGCCAGCAGCCAATACCGGGACAGGGGTAACTATGGCTACACCTTC.

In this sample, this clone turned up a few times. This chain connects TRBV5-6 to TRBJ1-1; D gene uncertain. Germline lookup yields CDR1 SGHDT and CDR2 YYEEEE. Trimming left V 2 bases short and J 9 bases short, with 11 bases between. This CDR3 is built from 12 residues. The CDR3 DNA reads TGTGCCAGCAGCTTTTCGGGGTCCCAAGCTTTCTTT. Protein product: CASSFSGSQAFF.

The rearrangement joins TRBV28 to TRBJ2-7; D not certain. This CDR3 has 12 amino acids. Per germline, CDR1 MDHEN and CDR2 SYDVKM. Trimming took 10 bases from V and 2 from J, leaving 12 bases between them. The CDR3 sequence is CATRHETYEQYF. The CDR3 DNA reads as TGTGCCACCCGACATGAAACCTACGAGCAGTACTTC.

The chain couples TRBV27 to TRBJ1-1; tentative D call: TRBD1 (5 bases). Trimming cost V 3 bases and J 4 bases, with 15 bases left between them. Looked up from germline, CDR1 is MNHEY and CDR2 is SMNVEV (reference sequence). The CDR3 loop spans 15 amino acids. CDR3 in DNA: TGTGCCAGCAGTTTTGGAGGGACGGGATTCACTGAAGCTTTCTTT. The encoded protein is CASSFGGTGFTEAFF.

CDR3 in DNA: TGTGCCAGCTCAGCCGAAATTGCCCGGGACAATGAGCAGTTCTTC. Protein: CASSAEIARDNEQFF. The chain employs TRBV18 and TRBJ2-1, with no clear D. V dropped 5 bases and J dropped 5 bases, with 16 bases sitting between them. This CDR3 has 15 residues. The germline gives CDR1 KGHSH, CDR2 LQKENI.